The 17 T cell receptor beta chains below all came from one sample that was sequenced in a study of T-cell memory formation after mild COVID-19. In TCRdb, the 5' RACE reads were re-called with MiXCR into one record per CDR3 protein. The sample yields hundreds of thousands of distinct CDR3 sequences, 28% seen once. The sequencing input was PBMCs or a T cell subset sorted from them (not recorded which). Receptors were obtained from an adult woman who had mild COVID-19 (a few samples of this study predate the infection). Cell type and time point are not known.

The gene calls are TRBV4-3 and TRBJ2-7; a weak D match, TRBD2 (6 bases). This CDR3 comprises 13 residues. Between the trimmed V and J ends, which lost 4 bases and 5 bases, there was a span of 12 bases. Germline values: CDR1 LGHNA, CDR2 YSLEER. CDR3 sequence (DNA): TGCGCCAGCAGCCCGACTAGTTGGGACGAGCAGTACTTC. It translates to CASSPTSWDEQYF.

The chain has TRBV29-1 and TRBJ2-2; D possibly matches TRBD1 or TRBD2 (5 bases each). The CDR3 consists of 14 residues. The ends were cut back, 5 bases at V and 0 bases at J, with 10 bases in the middle. CDR1 SQVTM and CDR2 ANQGSEA come from the germline V gene. The CDR3 loop is CSVLGDANTGELFF. CDR3 coding DNA: TGCAGCGTTCTCGGGGACGCGAACACCGGGGAGCTGTTTTTT.

The chain recombines TRBV7-2 with TRBJ1-2; 9 bases line up with TRBD1. The V gene end was trimmed by 1 base and the J gene end by 8 bases; junction bases not matched to a gene: 2. The CDR3 extends over 13 amino acids. The germline CDR1 and CDR2 sequences are SGHTA and FQGNSA. CDR3 residues: CASSLGDRDGYTF. The CDR3 DNA is TGTGCCAGCAGCTTAGGGGACAGGGACGGCTACACCTTC. Complete variable domain (other parts from reference TRBV7-2 and TRBJ1-2): GAGVSQSPSNKVTEKGKDVELRCDPISGHTALYWYRQSLGQGLEFLIYFQGNSAPDKSGLPSDRFSAERTGGSVSTLTIQRTQQEDSAVYLCASSLGDRDGYTFGSGTRLTVV.

This clonotype was seen a handful of times. This rearrangement joins TRBV4-1 to TRBJ2-2; TRBD2 matches 7 bases. Germline CDR1 reads MGHRA; CDR2 reads YSYEKL. J lost 1 base, V lost 3 bases, and 5 bases had no gene match. The CDR3 covers 16 residues. The CDR3 sequence is CASSHPWGGNTGELFF. DNA of the CDR3: TGCGCCAGCAGCCATCCCTGGGGGGGGAACACCGGGGAGCTGTTTTTT.

A few counts support this clonotype. The chain has TRBV5-6 and TRBJ2-4; D assignment may be TRBD1 or TRBD2 (6 bases each). The V gene lost 7 bases and the J gene lost 6 bases, with 17 bases spanning the gap. Germline lookup yields CDR1 SGHDT and CDR2 YYEEEE. The CDR3 consists of 14 residues. CDR3 region: CASVRGTEGNIQYF. The CDR3 region has the DNA TGTGCCAGCGTGAGGGGGACGGAGGGAAACATTCAGTACTTC.

V is TRBV5-1 and J is TRBJ2-5; a possible D gene is TRBD2 (6 bases). The CDR3 runs 14 residues. V lost 1 base to trimming and J lost 4 bases, with 11 bases between them. Germline V lookup: CDR1 SGHRS, CDR2 YFSETQ. CDR3 sequence (DNA): TGCGCCAGCAGCTTGAGTAGCGGTACAGAGACCCAGTACTTC. This encodes CASSLSSGTETQYF.

The chain uses TRBV20-1 and TRBJ2-3; no clear D. Germline CDR1 reads DFQATT; CDR2 reads SNEGSKA (reference sequence). Trimming took off 1 base at V and 1 base at J, with 12 bases between the two ends. The CDR3 loop spans 15 amino acids. The CDR3 sequence: CSARVGTDRTDTQYF. In nucleotides, the CDR3 is TGCAGTGCTAGAGTAGGAACAGACCGCACAGATACGCAGTATTTT.

This clonotype appeared a few times. V gene TRBV7-3 combines with J gene TRBJ2-3; D possibly matches TRBD1 or TRBD2 (5 bases each). V was cut by 5 bases and J by 0 bases, with 12 bases left in between. The length of the CDR3 is 15 residues. In germline, CDR1 is SGHTA, CDR2 FQGTGA. CDR3 coding DNA: TGTGCCAGCAGCCAGGGACGTCGGAGCACAGATACGCAGTATTTT. Translating it yields CASSQGRRSTDTQYF.

A few counts support this clonotype. The chain has TRBV15 and TRBJ2-2, with 11 bases that match TRBD2. V was clipped by 1 base and J by 2 bases; unmatched bases: 6. CDR1 is LNHNV, CDR2 YYDKDF, per germline (reference sequence). The CDR3 consists of 18 residues. The CDR3 DNA reads TGTGCCACCAGCAGAGGGGGGGGGACTAGCGGTAACACCGGGGAGCTGTTTTTT. This encodes CATSRGGGTSGNTGELFF.

In nucleotides, the CDR3 is TGTGCCAGTTCGCCCGTGGCTAGCGGGAGACTCCCCTACAATGAGCAGTTCTTC. Residues: CASSPVASGRLPYNEQFF. The chain has TRBV6-5 and TRBJ2-1; TRBD2 matches at 10 bases. The V gene's germline CDR1 is MNHEY and CDR2 SVGAGI. The J segment lost 2 bases and the V segment lost 9 bases, leaving 16 bases of the junction unmatched. This CDR3 has 18 amino acids.

The rearrangement uses TRBV7-9 and TRBJ2-7, with no clear D. Trimming stripped 0 bases from V and 6 bases from J, with 12 bases between. The CDR3 consists of 14 residues. Germline V gene data show CDR1 as SEHNR and CDR2 as FQNEAQ (reference sequence). The CDR3 DNA reads as TGTGCCAGCAGCTTAGCGCCCAGTTATGCCGAGCAGTACTTC. This encodes CASSLAPSYAEQYF. Based on the CDR3 plus reference TRBV7-9 and TRBJ2-7, the full variable domain is DTGVSQNPRHKITKRGQNVTFRCDPISEHNRLYWYRQTLGQGPEFLTYFQNEAQLEKSRLLSDRFSAERPKGSFSTLEIQRTEQGDSAMYLCASSLAPSYAEQYFGPGTRLTVT.

This clonotype was recorded at least ten times. The CDR3 loop reads CASSVTTGSGETQYF. Here the CDR3 DNA reads TGTGCCAGCAGCGTAACGACCGGGTCCGGGGAGACCCAGTACTTC. The chain joins TRBV9 to TRBJ2-5; D is undetermined. Germline CDR1 SGDLS, CDR2 YYNGEE. Trimming took 1 base from V and 5 from J, leaving 15 bases between them. The CDR3 is made up of 15 amino acids.

This clonotype was detected only a few times. The rearrangement joins TRBV7-9 to TRBJ1-2; TRBD1 might be the D (5 bases). The CDR3 runs 12 residues. Germline-derived CDR1 and CDR2 are SEHNR and FQNEAQ (reference sequence). V was pared by 2 bases and J by 10 bases, with 11 bases between. In DNA form, the CDR3 reads TGTGCCAGCAGCTTATCAGGGATCGACTACACCTTC. This gives the protein CASSLSGIDYTF.

This clonotype was seen a handful of times. The chain is built from TRBV9 and TRBJ2-6; D might be TRBD1 (6 bases). The V and J ends lost 0 bases and 2 bases respectively, with 15 bases between them. CDR1 is SGDLS, CDR2 YYNGEE, per germline. This CDR3 comprises 18 residues. CDR3 residues: CASSVAKQGIPGANVLTF. CDR3 nucleotide sequence: TGTGCCAGCAGCGTAGCTAAACAGGGAATCCCTGGGGCCAACGTCCTGACTTTC.

This clonotype came up a few times. The chain combines TRBV4-3 with TRBJ2-7; TRBD1 matches at 7 bases. Germline trimming cut 4 bases from V and 2 bases from J; bases unmatched to any gene: 11. There are 16 residues in the CDR3. Per the germline V gene, CDR1 is LGHNA and CDR2 is YSLEER. The CDR3, as DNA: TGCGCCAGCAGCCCCCAGCCGGGGACAGTTGCCTACGAGCAGTACTTC. It is translated as CASSPQPGTVAYEQYF.

The J gene is TRBJ2-2, the V gene TRBV2; D is unresolved. Germline V CDR1 and CDR2: SNHLY, FYNNEI. The CDR3 extends over 14 amino acids. V lost 7 bases, J lost 0 bases, and 9 bases lay in between. CDR3 DNA sequence: TGTGCCAGCATCCTAGGCGCGAACACCGGGGAGCTGTTTTTT. Translated, it gives CASILGANTGELFF. The variable domain in full, completed from reference TRBV2 and TRBJ2-2, reads EPEVTQTPSHQVTQMGQEVILRCVPISNHLYFYWYRQILGQKVEFLVSFYNNEISEKSEIFDDQFSVERPDGSNFTLKIRSTKLEDSAMYFCASILGANTGELFFGEGSRLTVL.

Only a few counts were recorded for this clonotype. The J gene is TRBJ2-7, the V gene TRBV4-2, with 9 bases fitting TRBD1. V lost 3 bases to trimming and J lost 2 bases; unmatched junction nucleotides: 2. The CDR3 covers 14 residues. Germline loops: CDR1 LGHNA, CDR2 YNFKEQ. CDR3 bases: TGTGCCAGCAGCCAGACAGGGGGAACCTACGAGCAGTACTTC. Its translation: CASSQTGGTYEQYF.